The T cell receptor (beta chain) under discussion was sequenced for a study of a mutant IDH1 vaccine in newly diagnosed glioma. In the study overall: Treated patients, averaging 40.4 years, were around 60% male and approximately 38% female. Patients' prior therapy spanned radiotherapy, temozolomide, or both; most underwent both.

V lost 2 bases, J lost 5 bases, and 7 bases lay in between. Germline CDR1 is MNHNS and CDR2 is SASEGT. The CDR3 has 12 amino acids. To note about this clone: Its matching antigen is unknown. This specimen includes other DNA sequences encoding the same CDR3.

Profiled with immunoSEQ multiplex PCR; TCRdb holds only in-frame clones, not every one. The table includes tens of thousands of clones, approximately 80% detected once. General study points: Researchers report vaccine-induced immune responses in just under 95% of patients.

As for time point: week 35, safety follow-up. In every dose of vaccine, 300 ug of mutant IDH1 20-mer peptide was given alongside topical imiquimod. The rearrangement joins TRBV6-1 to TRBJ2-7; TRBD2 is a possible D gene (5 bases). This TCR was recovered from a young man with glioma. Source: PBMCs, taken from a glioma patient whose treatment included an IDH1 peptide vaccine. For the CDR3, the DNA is TGTGCCAGCAGTGAAAAGGGAGACGAGCAGTACTTC. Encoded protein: CASSEKGDEQYF.